This T cell receptor (beta chain) was retrieved from a study of blood T cells in healthy people across ages. Sample-barcoded 5' priming and a J-beta primer mix drove a second PCR of roughly 7 to 11 cycles. From each sample, at least 3 million paired-end reads containing CDR3 were obtained. TCRdb reanalysed the 5' RACE reads using MiXCR and keeps one entry per CDR3 protein. The sample gives under 1,000,000 distinct CDR3 sequences, about 47% of which show up once; 15% to 20% is in the top ten. This clonotype occurred a few times. Germline V gives CDR1 DFQATT, CDR2 SNEGSKA (reference sequence). The V gene lost 4 bases and the J gene lost 8 bases, with 14 bases spanning the gap. The length of the CDR3 is 12 residues. Drawing of peripheral blood yielded 7.5 to 10 milliliters from each donor.

This sequence joins TRBV20-1 and TRBJ1-2, with TRBD1 as a possible D gene (5 bases). This clonotype originated in a man older than 75 in good health. The sample taken for sequencing was blood. The CDR3 sequence is CSANNRDGGYTF. The CDR3 DNA reads as TGCAGTGCTAACAACCGGGACGGGGGCTACACCTTC.